This T cell receptor (beta chain) stems from a study of OX40 agonist ivuxolimab in advanced cancers. On the study more broadly: Patients were given ivuxolimab, an antibody that agonizes OX40 (CD134). Partial responses were achieved by three patients: one hepatocellular carcinoma, two cutaneous melanoma.

The CDR3 length is 13 residues. Germline CDR1 SQVTM, CDR2 ANQGSEA. V was pared by 3 bases and J by 6 bases, with 11 bases between. The method was immunoSEQ multiplex PCR; TCRdb's version includes in-frame clones alone and lacks a portion of them. The table includes over 55,000 clones, approximately 92% detected once. With regard to this clone: Its specificity is not known.

Findings and limits, study-wide: The CD4+ and CD8+ T cells in the blood had expanded clonally by week 6 at 0.1 to 3.0 mg/kg. In general, CD8+ T cells held more expanded clones than CD4+ did, on average.

The sequence was obtained from an adult with an advanced solid tumor such as melanoma, head and neck, liver or kidney cancer. The input for sequencing was CD4+ or CD8+ T cells sorted from blood, taken in a trial of the OX40 agonist ivuxolimab. The chain combines TRBV29-1 with TRBJ2-2; D possibly corresponds to TRBD2 (6 bases). CDR3 DNA: TGCAGCGTTGACAGGACGGGGGCCGGGGAGCTGTTTTTT. Translated, it gives CSVDRTGAGELFF.